Listed below are T cell receptor beta chains from one sample, sequenced in a study of blood T cell repertoires in COVID-19. Repertoires were generated with immunoSEQ multiplex PCR, while TCRdb's copy carries only in-frame clones and drops some. This sample yields about 89,000 clones, of which about nine tenths are seen a single time; approximately 0.5% belongs to the top ten. The source material was peripheral blood. These receptors were taken from a man aged 55 to 70 with acute or convalescent COVID-19. Both conserved end residues are part of each CDR3. Each record gives: V gene, D gene, J gene, clone size, CDR3 protein, CDR3 DNA. D genes are given only for firm matches. Some rows have no size entry. The others give once, few or many, or a class for an expanded clone.

V: TRBV12-3/TRBV12-4; D: .; J: TRBJ1-2; size: .; CDR3: CASSPPSEGYTF; DNA: TGTGCCAGCAGCCCCCCTTCGGAGGGCTACACCTTC
V: TRBV19; D: TRBD2; J: TRBJ2-2; size: .; CDR3: CASSIQVAGGLRTGELFF; DNA: TGTGCCAGTAGTATCCAAGTAGCGGGAGGTTTGAGGACCGGGGAGCTGTTTTTT
V: TRBV7-3; D: TRBD2; J: TRBJ2-4; size: .; CDR3: CASRLLAGGGNIQYF; DNA: TGTGCCAGCAGGTTACTAGCGGGAGGTGGAAACATTCAGTACTTC
V: TRBV29-1; D: TRBD1; J: TRBJ1-2; size: .; CDR3: CSVEDQGEGYGYTF; DNA: TGCAGCGTTGAAGATCAGGGGGAAGGATATGGCTACACCTTC
V: TRBV7-2; D: TRBD2; J: TRBJ2-1; size: once; CDR3: CASSGNLAGDLKEFF; DNA: TGTGCCAGCAGCGGAAATCTAGCGGGAGATCTTAAAGAGTTCTTC
V: TRBV5-5; D: .; J: TRBJ2-7; size: .; CDR3: CASSLGRGSEDEQYF; DNA: TGTGCCAGCAGCTTGGGACGGGGTAGTGAAGACGAGCAGTACTTC
V: TRBV5-1; D: TRBD1; J: TRBJ1-6; size: .; CDR3: CASSFDRVSYNSPLHF; DNA: TGCGCCAGCAGCTTCGACAGGGTTTCCTATAATTCACCCCTCCACTTT
V: TRBV6-4; D: .; J: TRBJ1-2; size: .; CDR3: CASSDSLGYTF; DNA: TGTGCCAGCAGTGACTCCTTAGGCTACACCTTC
V: TRBV5-1; D: .; J: TRBJ2-2; size: .; CDR3: CASSLLASAGELFF; DNA: TGCGCCAGCAGCTTGTTGGCTTCCGCCGGGGAGCTGTTTTTT
V: TRBV20-1; D: .; J: TRBJ2-7; size: .; CDR3: CSASVWRPANPEQYF; DNA: TGCAGTGCCAGTGTGTGGAGGCCCGCCAATCCCGAGCAGTACTTC
V: TRBV24-1; D: TRBD1; J: TRBJ1-2; size: .; CDR3: CATSDPAGTDNYGYTF; DNA: TGTGCCACCAGTGATCCAGCCGGGACAGATAACTATGGCTACACCTTC
V: TRBV19; D: .; J: TRBJ2-7; size: .; CDR3: CASSRGPVQVHEQYF; DNA: TGTGCCAGTAGTCGAGGCCCTGTACAGGTACACGAGCAGTACTTC
V: TRBV2; D: TRBD2; J: TRBJ2-1; size: .; CDR3: CASSEGGGAFHRFF; DNA: TGTGCCAGCAGTGAGGGCGGGGGGGCATTTCATCGGTTCTTC
V: TRBV10-3; D: .; J: TRBJ1-5; size: .; CDR3: CAISESGGHQPQHF; DNA: TGTGCCATCAGTGAGTCAGGGGGTCATCAGCCCCAGCATTTT
V: TRBV11-2; D: TRBD1; J: TRBJ1-2; size: .; CDR3: CASSLVVSGGNYGYTF; DNA: TGTGCCAGCAGCTTAGTAGTCTCAGGGGGGAACTATGGCTACACCTTC
V: TRBV10-3; D: TRBD1; J: TRBJ2-7; size: few; CDR3: CAIRGDRGDYEQYF; DNA: TGTGCCATCAGAGGGGACAGGGGAGACTACGAGCAGTACTTC
V: TRBV3-1/TRBV3-2; D: TRBD1; J: TRBJ2-7; size: .; CDR3: CASSRSGQVGDEQYF; DNA: TGTGCCAGCAGCCGATCCGGACAGGTTGGCGACGAGCAGTACTTC
V: TRBV19; D: .; J: TRBJ2-7; size: .; CDR3: CASRRQEDYEQYF; DNA: TGTGCCAGTAGAAGGCAGGAGGACTACGAGCAGTACTTC
V: TRBV4-2; D: .; J: TRBJ1-1; size: .; CDR3: CASSQDRNTEAFF; DNA: TGTGCCAGCAGCCAAGACAGGAACACTGAAGCTTTCTTT
V: TRBV14; D: .; J: TRBJ2-7; size: few; CDR3: CASSQVNVGVYEQYF; DNA: TGTGCCAGCAGCCAAGTTAATGTGGGCGTCTACGAGCAGTACTTC
V: TRBV3-1/TRBV3-2; D: .; J: TRBJ1-3; size: .; CDR3: CASSSLNLGIYF; DNA: TGTGCCAGCAGCTCCCTAAACCTCGGCATATATTTT
V: TRBV12-3/TRBV12-4; D: .; J: TRBJ1-2; size: once; CDR3: CASSVDSYGYTF; DNA: TGTGCCAGCAGTGTGGACAGCTATGGCTACACCTTC
V: TRBV11-3; D: .; J: TRBJ2-2; size: .; CDR3: CASSPRTYGELFF; DNA: TGTGCCAGCAGCCCCAGGACTTATGGGGAGCTGTTTTTT
V: TRBV21-1; D: .; J: TRBJ2-2; size: .; CDR3: CASRAGDTGELFF; DNA: TGTGCCAGCAGGGCGGGAGACACCGGGGAGCTGTTTTTT
V: TRBV19; D: .; J: TRBJ2-4; size: .; CDR3: CASSLAKNIQYF; DNA: TGTGCCAGTAGCTTAGCCAAAAACATTCAGTACTTC
V: TRBV5-1; D: TRBD1; J: TRBJ1-1; size: .; CDR3: CASSGTGPMNTEAFF; DNA: TGCGCCAGCAGCGGGACAGGCCCTATGAACACTGAAGCTTTCTTT
V: TRBV29-1; D: TRBD1; J: TRBJ1-1; size: .; CDR3: CSATGQWFEAFF; DNA: TGCAGCGCGACAGGGCAGTGGTTTGAAGCTTTCTTT
V: TRBV5-1; D: .; J: TRBJ2-5; size: .; CDR3: CASSLGPQGHQETQYF; DNA: TGCGCCAGCAGCTTGGGACCCCAGGGGCACCAAGAGACCCAGTACTTC
V: TRBV2; D: .; J: TRBJ1-1; size: .; CDR3: CASSGYMNTEAFF; DNA: TGTGCCAGCTCGGGATACATGAACACTGAAGCTTTCTTT
V: TRBV6-2/TRBV6-3; D: TRBD2; J: TRBJ2-2; size: .; CDR3: CASRPSGVRSGELFF; DNA: TGTGCCAGCAGACCTAGCGGGGTACGGTCCGGGGAGCTGTTTTTT
V: TRBV5-5; D: .; J: TRBJ1-2; size: .; CDR3: CASSPGITGYGYTF; DNA: TGTGCCAGCAGCCCCGGGATCACGGGCTATGGCTACACCTTC
V: TRBV20-1; D: .; J: TRBJ2-6; size: .; CDR3: CSASVTGSGANVLTF; DNA: TGCAGTGCTAGTGTGACGGGCTCTGGGGCCAACGTCCTGACTTTC
V: TRBV9; D: .; J: TRBJ2-3; size: .; CDR3: CASSDWSGGTDTQYF; DNA: TGTGCCAGCAGCGACTGGTCCGGAGGTACAGATACGCAGTATTTT
V: TRBV18; D: .; J: TRBJ2-5; size: .; CDR3: CASSPVTQGLGQETQYF; DNA: TGTGCCAGCTCACCAGTTACACAGGGCCTAGGGCAAGAGACCCAGTACTTC
V: TRBV5-5; D: TRBD1; J: TRBJ1-4; size: .; CDR3: CASSLDIQGAEKLFF; DNA: TGTGCCAGCAGCTTGGATATACAGGGGGCTGAAAAACTGTTTTTT
V: TRBV5-4; D: .; J: TRBJ1-3; size: .; CDR3: CASSLLPSSGNTIYF; DNA: TGTGCCAGCAGCTTGCTTCCGAGTTCTGGAAACACCATATATTTT